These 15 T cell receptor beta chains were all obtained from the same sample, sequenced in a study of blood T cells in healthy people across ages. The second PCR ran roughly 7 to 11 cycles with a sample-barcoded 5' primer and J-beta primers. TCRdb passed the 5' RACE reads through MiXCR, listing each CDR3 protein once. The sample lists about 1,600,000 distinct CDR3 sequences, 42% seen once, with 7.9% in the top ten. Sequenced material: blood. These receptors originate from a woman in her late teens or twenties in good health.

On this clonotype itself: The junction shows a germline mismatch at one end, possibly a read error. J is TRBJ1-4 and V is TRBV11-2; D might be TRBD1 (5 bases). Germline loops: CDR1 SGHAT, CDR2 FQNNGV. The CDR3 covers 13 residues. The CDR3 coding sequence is TGTGCCAGCAGCTTAAGGGGAAATGAAAAACCGTTTTTT. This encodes CASSLRGNEKPFF.

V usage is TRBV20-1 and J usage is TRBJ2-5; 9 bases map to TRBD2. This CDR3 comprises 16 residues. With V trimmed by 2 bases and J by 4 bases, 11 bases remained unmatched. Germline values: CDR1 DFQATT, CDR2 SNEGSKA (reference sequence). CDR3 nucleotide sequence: TGCAGTGCTAGACAGACTAGCGGAGGTGTTCGAGAGACCCAGTACTTC. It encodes CSARQTSGGVRETQYF.

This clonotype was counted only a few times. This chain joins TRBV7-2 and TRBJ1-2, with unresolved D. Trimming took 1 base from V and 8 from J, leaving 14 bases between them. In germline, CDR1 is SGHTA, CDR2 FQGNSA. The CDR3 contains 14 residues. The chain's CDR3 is CASSLDRGGGGYTF. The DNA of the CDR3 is TGTGCCAGCAGCTTAGATCGCGGCGGCGGGGGCTACACCTTC.

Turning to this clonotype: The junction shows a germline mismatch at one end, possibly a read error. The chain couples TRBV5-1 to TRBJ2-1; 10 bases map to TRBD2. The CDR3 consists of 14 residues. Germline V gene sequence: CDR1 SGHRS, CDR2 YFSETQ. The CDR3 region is CVSSGGGVVNEQFF. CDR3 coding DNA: TGCGTCAGCAGCGGGGGGGGAGTAGTCAATGAGCAGTTCTTC.

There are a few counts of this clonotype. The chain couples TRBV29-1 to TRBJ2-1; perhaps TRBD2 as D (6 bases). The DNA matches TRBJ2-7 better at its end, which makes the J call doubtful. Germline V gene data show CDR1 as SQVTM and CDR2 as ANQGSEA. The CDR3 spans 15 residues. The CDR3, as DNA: TGCAGCGTTGAAGGGCGGGAATCCCTCTACAATGAGCAGTACTTC. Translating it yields CSVEGRESLYNEQYF.

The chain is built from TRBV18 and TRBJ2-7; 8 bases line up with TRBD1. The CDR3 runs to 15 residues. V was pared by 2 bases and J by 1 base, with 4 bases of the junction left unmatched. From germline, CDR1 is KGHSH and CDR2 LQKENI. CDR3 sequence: CASSPGTGYSYEQYF. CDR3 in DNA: TGTGCCAGCTCACCAGGGACAGGATATTCCTACGAGCAGTACTTC. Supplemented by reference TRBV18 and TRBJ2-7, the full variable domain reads NAGVMQNPRHLVRRRGQEARLRCSPMKGHSHVYWYRQLPEEGLKFMVYLQKENIIDESGMPKERFSAEFPKEGPSILRIQQVVRGDSAAYFCASSPGTGYSYEQYFGPGTRLTVT.

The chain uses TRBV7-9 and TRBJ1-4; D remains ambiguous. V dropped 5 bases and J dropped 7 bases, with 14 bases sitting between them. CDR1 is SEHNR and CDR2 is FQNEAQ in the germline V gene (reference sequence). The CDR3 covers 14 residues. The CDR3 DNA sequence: TGTGCCAGCAGCCCCCAGAGCGGTGGTGAAAAACTGTTTTTT. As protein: CASSPQSGGEKLFF.

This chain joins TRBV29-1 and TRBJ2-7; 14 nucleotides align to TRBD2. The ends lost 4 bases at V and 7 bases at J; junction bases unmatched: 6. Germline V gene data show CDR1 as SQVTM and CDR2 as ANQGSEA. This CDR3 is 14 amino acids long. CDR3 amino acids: CSVGGLAGDNEQYF. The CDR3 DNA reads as TGCAGCGTTGGGGGACTAGCGGGAGACAATGAGCAGTACTTC.

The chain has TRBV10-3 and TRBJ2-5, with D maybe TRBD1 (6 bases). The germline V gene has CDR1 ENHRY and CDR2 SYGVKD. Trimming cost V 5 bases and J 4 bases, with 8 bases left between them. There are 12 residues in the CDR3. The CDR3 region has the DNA TGTGCCATCAGTTGGACAGCAGAGACCCAGTACTTC. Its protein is CAISWTAETQYF.

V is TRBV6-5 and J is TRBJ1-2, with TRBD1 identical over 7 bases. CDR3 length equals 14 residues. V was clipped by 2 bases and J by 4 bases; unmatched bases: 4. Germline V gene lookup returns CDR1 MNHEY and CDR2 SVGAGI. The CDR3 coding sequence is TGTGCCAGCAGTTACGCCAGGGGGGCCTATGGCTACACCTTC. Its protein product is CASSYARGAYGYTF.

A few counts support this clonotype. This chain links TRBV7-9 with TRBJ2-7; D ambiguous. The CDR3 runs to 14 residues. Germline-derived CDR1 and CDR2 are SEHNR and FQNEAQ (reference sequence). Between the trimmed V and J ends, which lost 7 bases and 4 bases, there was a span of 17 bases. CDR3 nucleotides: TGTGCCAGCATCCCATCGGGCCCCCGATACGAGCAGTACTTC. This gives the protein CASIPSGPRYEQYF.

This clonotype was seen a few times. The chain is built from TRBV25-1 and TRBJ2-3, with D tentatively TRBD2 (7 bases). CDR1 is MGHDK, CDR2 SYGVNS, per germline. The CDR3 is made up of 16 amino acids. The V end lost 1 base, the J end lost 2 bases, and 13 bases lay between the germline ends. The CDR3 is CASSESGGGLTDTQYF. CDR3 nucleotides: TGTGCCAGCAGTGAATCTGGCGGGGGCCTCACAGATACGCAGTATTTT.

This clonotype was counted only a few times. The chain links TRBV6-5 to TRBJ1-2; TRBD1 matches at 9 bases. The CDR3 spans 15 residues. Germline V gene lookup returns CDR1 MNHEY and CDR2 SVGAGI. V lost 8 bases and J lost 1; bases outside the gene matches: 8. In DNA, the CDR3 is TGTGCCAGCCAGAAACAGGGGGCTGGTAACTATGGCTACACCTTC. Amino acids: CASQKQGAGNYGYTF.

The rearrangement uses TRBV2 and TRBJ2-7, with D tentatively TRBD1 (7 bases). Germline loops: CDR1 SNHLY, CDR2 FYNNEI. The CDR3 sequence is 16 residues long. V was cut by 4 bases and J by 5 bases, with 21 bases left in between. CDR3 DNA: TGTGCCAGCAGTGGGGGAGGAGGGACAGTGGTGGACGAGCAGTACTTC. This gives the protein CASSGGGGTVVDEQYF.

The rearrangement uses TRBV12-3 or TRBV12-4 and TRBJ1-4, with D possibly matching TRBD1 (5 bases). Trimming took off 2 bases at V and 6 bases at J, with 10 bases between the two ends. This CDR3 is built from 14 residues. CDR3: CASSLTQGDEKLFF. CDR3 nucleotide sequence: TGTGCCAGCAGTTTAACCCAGGGAGATGAAAAACTGTTTTTT.